This TCR beta chain came from a study of cytomegalovirus exposure and HLA in healthy donors. This clone has a single count. Its antigen remains unknown. Findings and limits, study-wide: According to the study, roughly 160 TCR beta chains were cytomegalovirus-associated. Rarity characterized most TCR sequences, yet some public TCRs appeared in many donors.

The assay was immunoSEQ multiplex PCR, and TCRdb's table has in-frame clones only and misses some. The profile shows under 400,000 clones, 86% of them singletons. Sequenced input: PBMCs. This TCR derives from a woman aged 18-29 years in good health and CMV-seronegative.

The chain's CDR3 is CASSALPTTEAFF. The CDR3 region has the DNA TGTGCCAGCAGCGCCCTCCCCACTACGGAAGCTTTCTTT. The J gene is TRBJ1-1, the V gene TRBV4-2, with unresolved D. From germline, CDR1 is LGHNA and CDR2 YNFKEQ. CDR3 length: 13 residues. V lost 5 bases, J lost 8 bases, and 15 bases lay in between.